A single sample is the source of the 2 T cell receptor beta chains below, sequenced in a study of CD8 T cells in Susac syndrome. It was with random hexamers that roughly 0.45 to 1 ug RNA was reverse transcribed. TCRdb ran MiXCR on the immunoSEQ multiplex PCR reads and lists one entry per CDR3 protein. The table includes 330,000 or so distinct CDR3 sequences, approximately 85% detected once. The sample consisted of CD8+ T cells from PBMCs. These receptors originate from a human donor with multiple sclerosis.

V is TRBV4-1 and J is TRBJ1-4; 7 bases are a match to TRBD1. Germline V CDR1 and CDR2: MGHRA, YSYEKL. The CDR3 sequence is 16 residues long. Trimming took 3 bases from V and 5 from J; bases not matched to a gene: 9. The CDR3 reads CASSQIPGTDNEKLFF. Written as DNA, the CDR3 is TGCGCCAGCAGCCAGATCCCAGGGACAGACAATGAAAAACTGTTTTTT.

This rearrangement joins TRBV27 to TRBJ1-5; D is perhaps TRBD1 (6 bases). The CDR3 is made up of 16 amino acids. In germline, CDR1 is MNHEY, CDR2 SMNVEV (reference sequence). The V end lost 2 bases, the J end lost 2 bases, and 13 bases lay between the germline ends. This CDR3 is CASSLPGQFCNQPQHF. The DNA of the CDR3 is TGTGCCAGCAGTTTACCAGGACAGTTTTGCAATCAGCCCCAGCATTTT.